This T cell receptor (beta chain) derives from a study of blood T cells in healthy people across ages. Trimming took 8 bases from V and 5 from J; bases not matched to a gene: 5. Germline V CDR1 and CDR2: MNHEY, SVGAGI. This CDR3 comprises 14 residues. Combining a sample-barcoded 5' primer with a J-beta primer mix, a second PCR ran for about 6 to 11 cycles. TCRdb called the 5' RACE reads again in MiXCR, with one record for every CDR3 protein. The table records roughly 1,500,000 distinct CDR3 sequences, around 36% of them present only once. The source of this sequence is a woman aged 25 to 45 in good health. The chain carries TRBV6-5 and TRBJ1-4; 10 nucleotides line up with TRBD1. The sample taken for sequencing was blood. DNA of the CDR3: TGTGCCAGCGGACGGGACAGGGGCAATGAAAAACTGTTTTTT. It translates to CASGRDRGNEKLFF.